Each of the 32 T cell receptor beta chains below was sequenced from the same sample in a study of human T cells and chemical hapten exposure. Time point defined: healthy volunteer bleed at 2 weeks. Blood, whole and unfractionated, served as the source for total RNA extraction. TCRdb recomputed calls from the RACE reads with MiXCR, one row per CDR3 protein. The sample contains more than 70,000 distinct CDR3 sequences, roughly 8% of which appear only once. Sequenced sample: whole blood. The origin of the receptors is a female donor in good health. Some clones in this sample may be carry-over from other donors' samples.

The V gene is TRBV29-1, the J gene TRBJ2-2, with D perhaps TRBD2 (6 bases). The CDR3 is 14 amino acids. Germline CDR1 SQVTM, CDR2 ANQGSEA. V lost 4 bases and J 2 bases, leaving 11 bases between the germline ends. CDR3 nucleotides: TGCAGCGTTGGATCGGGAGCAAACACCGGGGAGCTGTTTTTT. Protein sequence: CSVGSGANTGELFF.

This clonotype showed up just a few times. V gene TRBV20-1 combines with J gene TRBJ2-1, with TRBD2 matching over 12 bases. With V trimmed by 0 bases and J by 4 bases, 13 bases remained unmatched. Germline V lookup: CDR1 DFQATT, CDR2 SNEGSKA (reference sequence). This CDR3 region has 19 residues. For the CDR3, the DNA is TGCAGTGCTAGAGACCGGGACTTGACTAGCGGGAGAGCTTACAATGAGCAGTTCTTC. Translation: CSARDRDLTSGRAYNEQFF.

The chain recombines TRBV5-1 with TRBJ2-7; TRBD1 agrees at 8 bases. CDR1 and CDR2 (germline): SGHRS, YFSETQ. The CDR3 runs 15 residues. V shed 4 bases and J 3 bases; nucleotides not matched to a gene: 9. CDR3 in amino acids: CASSPDVTGVYEQYF. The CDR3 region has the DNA TGCGCCAGCAGCCCGGATGTGACAGGGGTCTACGAGCAGTACTTC.

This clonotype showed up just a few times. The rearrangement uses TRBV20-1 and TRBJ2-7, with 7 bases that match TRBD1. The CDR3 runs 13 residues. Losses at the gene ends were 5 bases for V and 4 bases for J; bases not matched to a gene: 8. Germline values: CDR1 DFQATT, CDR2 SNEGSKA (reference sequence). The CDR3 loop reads CSAGGQTGYEQYF. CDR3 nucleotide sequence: TGCAGTGCTGGGGGACAGACCGGATACGAGCAGTACTTC.

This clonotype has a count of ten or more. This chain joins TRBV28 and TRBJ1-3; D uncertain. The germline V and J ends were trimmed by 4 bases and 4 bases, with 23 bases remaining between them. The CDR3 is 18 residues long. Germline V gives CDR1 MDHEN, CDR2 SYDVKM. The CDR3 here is CASSSLLLGGSGGNTIYF. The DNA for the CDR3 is TGTGCCAGCAGTTCCCTTTTGCTCGGAGGATCTGGGGGAAACACCATATATTTT.

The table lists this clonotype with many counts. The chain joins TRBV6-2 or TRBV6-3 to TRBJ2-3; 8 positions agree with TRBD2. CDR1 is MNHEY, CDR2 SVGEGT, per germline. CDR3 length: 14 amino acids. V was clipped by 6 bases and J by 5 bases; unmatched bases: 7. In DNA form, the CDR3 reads TGTGCCAGCAGATCAGCGGGAGCTAAAGATACGCAGTATTTT. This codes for CASRSAGAKDTQYF.

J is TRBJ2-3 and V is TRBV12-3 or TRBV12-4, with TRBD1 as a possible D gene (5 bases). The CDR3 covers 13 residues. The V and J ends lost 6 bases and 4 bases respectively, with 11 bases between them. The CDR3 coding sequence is TGTGCCAGCAGACGTGGGGCGGCAGATACGCAGTATTTT. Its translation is CASRRGAADTQYF.

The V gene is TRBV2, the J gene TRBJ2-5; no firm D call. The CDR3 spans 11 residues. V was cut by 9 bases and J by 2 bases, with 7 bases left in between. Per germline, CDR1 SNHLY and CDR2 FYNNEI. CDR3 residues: CARMRQETQYF. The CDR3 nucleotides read TGTGCCAGAATGAGGCAAGAGACCCAGTACTTC.

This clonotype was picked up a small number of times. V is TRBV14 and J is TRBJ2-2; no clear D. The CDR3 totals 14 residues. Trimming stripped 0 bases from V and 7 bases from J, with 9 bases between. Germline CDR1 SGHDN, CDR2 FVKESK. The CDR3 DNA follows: TGTGCCAGCAGCCAAGACCTAGGTCTCGGGGAGCTGTTTTTT. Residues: CASSQDLGLGELFF.

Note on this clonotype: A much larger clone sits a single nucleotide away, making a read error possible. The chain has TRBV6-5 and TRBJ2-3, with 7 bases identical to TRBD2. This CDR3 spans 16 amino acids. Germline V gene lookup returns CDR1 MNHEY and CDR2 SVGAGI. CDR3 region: CANSYAPTSPADTQYF. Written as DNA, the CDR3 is TGTGCCAACAGTTACGCCCCGACTAGCCCGGCAGATACGCAGTATTTT.

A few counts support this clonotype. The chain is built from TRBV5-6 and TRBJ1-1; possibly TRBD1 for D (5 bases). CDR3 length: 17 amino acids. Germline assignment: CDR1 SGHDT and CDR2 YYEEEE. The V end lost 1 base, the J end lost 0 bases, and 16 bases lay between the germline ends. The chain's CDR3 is CASSLLTDTPMNTEAFF. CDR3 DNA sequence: TGTGCCAGCAGCTTGTTGACAGACACCCCCATGAACACTGAAGCTTTCTTT. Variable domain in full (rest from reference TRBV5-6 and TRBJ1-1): DAGVTQSPTHLIKTRGQQVTLRCSPKSGHDTVSWYQQALGQGPQFIFQYYEEEERQRGNFPDRFSGHQFPNYSSELNVNALLLGDSALYLCASSLLTDTPMNTEAFFGQGTRLTVV.

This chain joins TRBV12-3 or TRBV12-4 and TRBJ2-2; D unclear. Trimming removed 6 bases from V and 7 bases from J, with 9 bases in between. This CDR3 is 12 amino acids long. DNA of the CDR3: TGTGCCAGCAGACCTATTAGCGGGGAGCTGTTTTTT. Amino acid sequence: CASRPISGELFF.

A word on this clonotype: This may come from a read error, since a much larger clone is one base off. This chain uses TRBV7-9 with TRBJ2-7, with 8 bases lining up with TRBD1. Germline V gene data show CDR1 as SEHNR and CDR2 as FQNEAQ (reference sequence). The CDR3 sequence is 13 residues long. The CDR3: CVSSQGQGYEQYF. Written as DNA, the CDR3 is TGTGTCAGCAGCCAAGGACAGGGCTACGAGCAGTACTTC.

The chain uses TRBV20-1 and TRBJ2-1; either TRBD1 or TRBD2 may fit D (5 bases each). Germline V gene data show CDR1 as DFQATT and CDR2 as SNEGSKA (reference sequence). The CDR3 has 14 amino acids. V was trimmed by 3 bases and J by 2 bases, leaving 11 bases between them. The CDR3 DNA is TGCAGTGCTAGGGGGCTAGCAACCTACAATGAGCAGTTCTTC. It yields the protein CSARGLATYNEQFF.

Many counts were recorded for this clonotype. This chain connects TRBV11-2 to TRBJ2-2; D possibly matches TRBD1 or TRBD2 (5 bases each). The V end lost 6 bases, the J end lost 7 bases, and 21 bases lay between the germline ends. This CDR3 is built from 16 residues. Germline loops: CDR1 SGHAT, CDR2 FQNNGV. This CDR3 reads CASSRTGTGTGGELFF. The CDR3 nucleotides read TGTGCCAGCAGTAGGACCGGGACGGGGACGGGCGGGGAGCTGTTTTTT.

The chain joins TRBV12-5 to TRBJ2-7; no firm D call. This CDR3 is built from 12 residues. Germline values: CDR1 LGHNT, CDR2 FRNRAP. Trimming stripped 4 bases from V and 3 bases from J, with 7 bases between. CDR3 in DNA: TGTGCTAGTGGTTCACGCCACTACGAGCAGTACTTC. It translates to CASGSRHYEQYF.

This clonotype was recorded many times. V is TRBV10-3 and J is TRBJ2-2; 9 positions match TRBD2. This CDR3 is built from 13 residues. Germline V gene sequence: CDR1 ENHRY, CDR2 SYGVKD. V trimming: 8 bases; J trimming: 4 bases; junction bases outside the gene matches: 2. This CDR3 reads CAIGREGTGELFF. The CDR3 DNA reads TGTGCCATCGGGCGGGAGGGCACCGGGGAGCTGTTTTTT.

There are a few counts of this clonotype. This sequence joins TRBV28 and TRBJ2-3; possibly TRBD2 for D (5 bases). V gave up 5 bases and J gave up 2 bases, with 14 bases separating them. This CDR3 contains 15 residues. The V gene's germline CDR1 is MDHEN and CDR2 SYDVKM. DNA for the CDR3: TGTGCCAGCAGTGAGGCTTCGGGGTTCACAGATACGCAGTATTTT. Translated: CASSEASGFTDTQYF.

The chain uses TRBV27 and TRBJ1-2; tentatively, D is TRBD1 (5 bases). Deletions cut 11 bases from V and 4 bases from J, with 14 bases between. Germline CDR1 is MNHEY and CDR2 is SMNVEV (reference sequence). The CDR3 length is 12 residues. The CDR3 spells CAPPREGYGYTF. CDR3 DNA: TGTGCCCCTCCCAGGGAGGGCTATGGCTACACCTTC.

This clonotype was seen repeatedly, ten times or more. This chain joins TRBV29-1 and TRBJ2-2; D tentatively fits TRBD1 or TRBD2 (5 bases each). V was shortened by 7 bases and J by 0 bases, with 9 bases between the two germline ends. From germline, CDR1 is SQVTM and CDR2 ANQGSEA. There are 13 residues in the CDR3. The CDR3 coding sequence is TGCAGCGCTGGGACGGCGAACACCGGGGAGCTGTTTTTT. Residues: CSAGTANTGELFF.

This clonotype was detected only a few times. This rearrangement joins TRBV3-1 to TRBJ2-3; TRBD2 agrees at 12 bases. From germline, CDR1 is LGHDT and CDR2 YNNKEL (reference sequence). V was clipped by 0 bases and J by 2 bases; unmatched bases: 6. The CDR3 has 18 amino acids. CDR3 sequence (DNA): TGTGCCAGCAGCCAAGATATCCTAGCGGGAGGGGTCACAGATACGCAGTATTTT. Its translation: CASSQDILAGGVTDTQYF.

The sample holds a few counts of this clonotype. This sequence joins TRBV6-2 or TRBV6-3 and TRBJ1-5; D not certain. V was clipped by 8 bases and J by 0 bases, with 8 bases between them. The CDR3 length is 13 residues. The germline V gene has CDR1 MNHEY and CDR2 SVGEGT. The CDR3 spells CASRGYSNQPQHF. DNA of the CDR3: TGTGCCAGCCGTGGTTATAGCAATCAGCCCCAGCATTTT.

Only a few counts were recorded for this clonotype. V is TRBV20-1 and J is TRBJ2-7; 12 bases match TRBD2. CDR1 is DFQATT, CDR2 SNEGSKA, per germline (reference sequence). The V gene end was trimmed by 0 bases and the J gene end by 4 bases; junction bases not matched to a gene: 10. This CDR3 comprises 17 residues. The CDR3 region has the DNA TGCAGTGCTAGAGATCGCTTGACTAGCGGGAGTGTATACGAGCAGTACTTC. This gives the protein CSARDRLTSGSVYEQYF.

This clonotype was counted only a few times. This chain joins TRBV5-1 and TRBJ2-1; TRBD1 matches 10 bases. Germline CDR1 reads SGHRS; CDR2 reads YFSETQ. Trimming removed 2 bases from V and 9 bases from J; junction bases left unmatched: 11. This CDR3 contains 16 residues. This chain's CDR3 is CASSLPGQGSASEQFF. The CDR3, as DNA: TGCGCCAGCAGCTTACCGGGACAGGGGTCTGCAAGTGAGCAGTTCTTC.

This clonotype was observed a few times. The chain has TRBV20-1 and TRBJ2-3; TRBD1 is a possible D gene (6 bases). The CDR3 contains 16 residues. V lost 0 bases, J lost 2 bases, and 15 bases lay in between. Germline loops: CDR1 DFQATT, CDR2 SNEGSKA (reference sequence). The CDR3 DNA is TGCAGTGCTAGAGATCGGGGCAGGGGATACACAGATACGCAGTATTTT. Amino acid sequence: CSARDRGRGYTDTQYF.

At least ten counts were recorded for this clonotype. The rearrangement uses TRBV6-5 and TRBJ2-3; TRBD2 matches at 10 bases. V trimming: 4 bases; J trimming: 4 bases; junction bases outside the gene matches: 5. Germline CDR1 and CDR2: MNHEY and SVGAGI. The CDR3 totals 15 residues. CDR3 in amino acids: CASSSLAGVADTQYF. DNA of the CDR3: TGTGCCAGCAGTTCCCTAGCGGGAGTCGCAGATACGCAGTATTTT.

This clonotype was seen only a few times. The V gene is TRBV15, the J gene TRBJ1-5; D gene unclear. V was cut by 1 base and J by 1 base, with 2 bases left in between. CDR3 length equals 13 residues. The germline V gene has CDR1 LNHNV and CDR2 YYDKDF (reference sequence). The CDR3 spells CATSRASNQPQHF. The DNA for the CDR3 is TGTGCCACCAGCAGAGCCAGCAATCAGCCCCAGCATTTT. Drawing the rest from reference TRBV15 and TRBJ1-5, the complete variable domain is DAMVIQNPRYQVTQFGKPVTLSCSQTLNHNVMYWYQQKSSQAPKLLFHYYDKDFNNEADTPDNFQSRRPNTSFCFLDIRSPGLGDTAMYLCATSRASNQPQHFGDGTRLSIL.

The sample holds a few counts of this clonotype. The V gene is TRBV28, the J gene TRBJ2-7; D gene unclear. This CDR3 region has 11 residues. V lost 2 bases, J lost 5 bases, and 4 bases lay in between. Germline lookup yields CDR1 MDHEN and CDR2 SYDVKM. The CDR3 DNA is TGTGCCAGCAGTTTACGCGACGAGCAGTACTTC. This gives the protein CASSLRDEQYF. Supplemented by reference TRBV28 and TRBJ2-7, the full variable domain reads DVKVTQSSRYLVKRTGEKVFLECVQDMDHENMFWYRQDPGLGLRLIYFSYDVKMKEKGDIPEGYSVSREKKERFSLILESASTNQTSMYLCASSLRDEQYFGPGTRLTVT.

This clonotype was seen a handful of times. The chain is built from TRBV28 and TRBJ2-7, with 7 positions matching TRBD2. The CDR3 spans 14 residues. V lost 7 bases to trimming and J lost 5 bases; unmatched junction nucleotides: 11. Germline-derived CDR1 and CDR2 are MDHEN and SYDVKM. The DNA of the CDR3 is TGTGCCAGCACCCTGGGGGGGAACGCGGACGAGCAGTACTTC. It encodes CASTLGGNADEQYF.

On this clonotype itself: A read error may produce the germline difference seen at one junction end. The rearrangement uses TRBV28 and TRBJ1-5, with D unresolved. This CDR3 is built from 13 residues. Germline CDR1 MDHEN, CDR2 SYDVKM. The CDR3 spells CASSLSPNEPQHF. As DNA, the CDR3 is TGTGCCAGCAGTTTATCCCCCAATGAGCCCCAGCATTTT.

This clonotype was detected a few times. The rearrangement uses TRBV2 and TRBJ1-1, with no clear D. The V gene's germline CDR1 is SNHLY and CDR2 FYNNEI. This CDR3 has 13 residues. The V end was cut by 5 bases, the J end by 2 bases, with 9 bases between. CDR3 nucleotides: TGTGCCAGCAGTTACTCAGCTAACACTGAAGCTTTCTTT. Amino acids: CASSYSANTEAFF.

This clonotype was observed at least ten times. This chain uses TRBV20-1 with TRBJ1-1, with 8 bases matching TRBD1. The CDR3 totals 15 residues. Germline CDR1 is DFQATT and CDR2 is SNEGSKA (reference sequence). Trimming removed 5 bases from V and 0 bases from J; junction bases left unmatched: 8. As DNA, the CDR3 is TGCAGTGCTTGGACAGGGCTCTTCATGAACACTGAAGCTTTCTTT. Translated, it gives CSAWTGLFMNTEAFF.